This TCR beta chain was obtained from a study of tissue T cells after allogeneic stem cell transplantation. The length of the CDR3 is 15 residues. V lost 1 base and J lost 1; bases outside the gene matches: 0. Germline-derived CDR1 and CDR2 are NNHNN and SYGAGS (reference sequence). For this clone: Its antigen is unknown. Gene labels here are mouse ones. The read ends 1 residue early relative to the CDR3; the germline J gene fills the gap.

Generated by immunoSEQ multiplex PCR, the TCRdb table keeps only in-frame clones and is missing some. The sample lists approximately 50,000 clones, 73% occurring once. Study-wide points: Shared clones across patients were few; motif clustering revealed tissue-specific shared signatures. The patient cohort was small and clinically heterogeneous, with limited sampling depth. Tissue-detected TCR repertoire was only partly captured by blood and spleen T cells.

Material for sequencing was sorted cells pooled from one or two spleens. The gene calls are TRBV13-2 and TRBJ2-2, with TRBD2 matching over 8 bases. The clonotype originates from a pool of C57BL/6 mice in good health. The chain's CDR3 is CASGDLGGNTGQLYF. Incomplete CDR3 DNA: TGTGCCAGCGGTGATCTGGGGGGAAACACCGGGCAGCTCTAC.